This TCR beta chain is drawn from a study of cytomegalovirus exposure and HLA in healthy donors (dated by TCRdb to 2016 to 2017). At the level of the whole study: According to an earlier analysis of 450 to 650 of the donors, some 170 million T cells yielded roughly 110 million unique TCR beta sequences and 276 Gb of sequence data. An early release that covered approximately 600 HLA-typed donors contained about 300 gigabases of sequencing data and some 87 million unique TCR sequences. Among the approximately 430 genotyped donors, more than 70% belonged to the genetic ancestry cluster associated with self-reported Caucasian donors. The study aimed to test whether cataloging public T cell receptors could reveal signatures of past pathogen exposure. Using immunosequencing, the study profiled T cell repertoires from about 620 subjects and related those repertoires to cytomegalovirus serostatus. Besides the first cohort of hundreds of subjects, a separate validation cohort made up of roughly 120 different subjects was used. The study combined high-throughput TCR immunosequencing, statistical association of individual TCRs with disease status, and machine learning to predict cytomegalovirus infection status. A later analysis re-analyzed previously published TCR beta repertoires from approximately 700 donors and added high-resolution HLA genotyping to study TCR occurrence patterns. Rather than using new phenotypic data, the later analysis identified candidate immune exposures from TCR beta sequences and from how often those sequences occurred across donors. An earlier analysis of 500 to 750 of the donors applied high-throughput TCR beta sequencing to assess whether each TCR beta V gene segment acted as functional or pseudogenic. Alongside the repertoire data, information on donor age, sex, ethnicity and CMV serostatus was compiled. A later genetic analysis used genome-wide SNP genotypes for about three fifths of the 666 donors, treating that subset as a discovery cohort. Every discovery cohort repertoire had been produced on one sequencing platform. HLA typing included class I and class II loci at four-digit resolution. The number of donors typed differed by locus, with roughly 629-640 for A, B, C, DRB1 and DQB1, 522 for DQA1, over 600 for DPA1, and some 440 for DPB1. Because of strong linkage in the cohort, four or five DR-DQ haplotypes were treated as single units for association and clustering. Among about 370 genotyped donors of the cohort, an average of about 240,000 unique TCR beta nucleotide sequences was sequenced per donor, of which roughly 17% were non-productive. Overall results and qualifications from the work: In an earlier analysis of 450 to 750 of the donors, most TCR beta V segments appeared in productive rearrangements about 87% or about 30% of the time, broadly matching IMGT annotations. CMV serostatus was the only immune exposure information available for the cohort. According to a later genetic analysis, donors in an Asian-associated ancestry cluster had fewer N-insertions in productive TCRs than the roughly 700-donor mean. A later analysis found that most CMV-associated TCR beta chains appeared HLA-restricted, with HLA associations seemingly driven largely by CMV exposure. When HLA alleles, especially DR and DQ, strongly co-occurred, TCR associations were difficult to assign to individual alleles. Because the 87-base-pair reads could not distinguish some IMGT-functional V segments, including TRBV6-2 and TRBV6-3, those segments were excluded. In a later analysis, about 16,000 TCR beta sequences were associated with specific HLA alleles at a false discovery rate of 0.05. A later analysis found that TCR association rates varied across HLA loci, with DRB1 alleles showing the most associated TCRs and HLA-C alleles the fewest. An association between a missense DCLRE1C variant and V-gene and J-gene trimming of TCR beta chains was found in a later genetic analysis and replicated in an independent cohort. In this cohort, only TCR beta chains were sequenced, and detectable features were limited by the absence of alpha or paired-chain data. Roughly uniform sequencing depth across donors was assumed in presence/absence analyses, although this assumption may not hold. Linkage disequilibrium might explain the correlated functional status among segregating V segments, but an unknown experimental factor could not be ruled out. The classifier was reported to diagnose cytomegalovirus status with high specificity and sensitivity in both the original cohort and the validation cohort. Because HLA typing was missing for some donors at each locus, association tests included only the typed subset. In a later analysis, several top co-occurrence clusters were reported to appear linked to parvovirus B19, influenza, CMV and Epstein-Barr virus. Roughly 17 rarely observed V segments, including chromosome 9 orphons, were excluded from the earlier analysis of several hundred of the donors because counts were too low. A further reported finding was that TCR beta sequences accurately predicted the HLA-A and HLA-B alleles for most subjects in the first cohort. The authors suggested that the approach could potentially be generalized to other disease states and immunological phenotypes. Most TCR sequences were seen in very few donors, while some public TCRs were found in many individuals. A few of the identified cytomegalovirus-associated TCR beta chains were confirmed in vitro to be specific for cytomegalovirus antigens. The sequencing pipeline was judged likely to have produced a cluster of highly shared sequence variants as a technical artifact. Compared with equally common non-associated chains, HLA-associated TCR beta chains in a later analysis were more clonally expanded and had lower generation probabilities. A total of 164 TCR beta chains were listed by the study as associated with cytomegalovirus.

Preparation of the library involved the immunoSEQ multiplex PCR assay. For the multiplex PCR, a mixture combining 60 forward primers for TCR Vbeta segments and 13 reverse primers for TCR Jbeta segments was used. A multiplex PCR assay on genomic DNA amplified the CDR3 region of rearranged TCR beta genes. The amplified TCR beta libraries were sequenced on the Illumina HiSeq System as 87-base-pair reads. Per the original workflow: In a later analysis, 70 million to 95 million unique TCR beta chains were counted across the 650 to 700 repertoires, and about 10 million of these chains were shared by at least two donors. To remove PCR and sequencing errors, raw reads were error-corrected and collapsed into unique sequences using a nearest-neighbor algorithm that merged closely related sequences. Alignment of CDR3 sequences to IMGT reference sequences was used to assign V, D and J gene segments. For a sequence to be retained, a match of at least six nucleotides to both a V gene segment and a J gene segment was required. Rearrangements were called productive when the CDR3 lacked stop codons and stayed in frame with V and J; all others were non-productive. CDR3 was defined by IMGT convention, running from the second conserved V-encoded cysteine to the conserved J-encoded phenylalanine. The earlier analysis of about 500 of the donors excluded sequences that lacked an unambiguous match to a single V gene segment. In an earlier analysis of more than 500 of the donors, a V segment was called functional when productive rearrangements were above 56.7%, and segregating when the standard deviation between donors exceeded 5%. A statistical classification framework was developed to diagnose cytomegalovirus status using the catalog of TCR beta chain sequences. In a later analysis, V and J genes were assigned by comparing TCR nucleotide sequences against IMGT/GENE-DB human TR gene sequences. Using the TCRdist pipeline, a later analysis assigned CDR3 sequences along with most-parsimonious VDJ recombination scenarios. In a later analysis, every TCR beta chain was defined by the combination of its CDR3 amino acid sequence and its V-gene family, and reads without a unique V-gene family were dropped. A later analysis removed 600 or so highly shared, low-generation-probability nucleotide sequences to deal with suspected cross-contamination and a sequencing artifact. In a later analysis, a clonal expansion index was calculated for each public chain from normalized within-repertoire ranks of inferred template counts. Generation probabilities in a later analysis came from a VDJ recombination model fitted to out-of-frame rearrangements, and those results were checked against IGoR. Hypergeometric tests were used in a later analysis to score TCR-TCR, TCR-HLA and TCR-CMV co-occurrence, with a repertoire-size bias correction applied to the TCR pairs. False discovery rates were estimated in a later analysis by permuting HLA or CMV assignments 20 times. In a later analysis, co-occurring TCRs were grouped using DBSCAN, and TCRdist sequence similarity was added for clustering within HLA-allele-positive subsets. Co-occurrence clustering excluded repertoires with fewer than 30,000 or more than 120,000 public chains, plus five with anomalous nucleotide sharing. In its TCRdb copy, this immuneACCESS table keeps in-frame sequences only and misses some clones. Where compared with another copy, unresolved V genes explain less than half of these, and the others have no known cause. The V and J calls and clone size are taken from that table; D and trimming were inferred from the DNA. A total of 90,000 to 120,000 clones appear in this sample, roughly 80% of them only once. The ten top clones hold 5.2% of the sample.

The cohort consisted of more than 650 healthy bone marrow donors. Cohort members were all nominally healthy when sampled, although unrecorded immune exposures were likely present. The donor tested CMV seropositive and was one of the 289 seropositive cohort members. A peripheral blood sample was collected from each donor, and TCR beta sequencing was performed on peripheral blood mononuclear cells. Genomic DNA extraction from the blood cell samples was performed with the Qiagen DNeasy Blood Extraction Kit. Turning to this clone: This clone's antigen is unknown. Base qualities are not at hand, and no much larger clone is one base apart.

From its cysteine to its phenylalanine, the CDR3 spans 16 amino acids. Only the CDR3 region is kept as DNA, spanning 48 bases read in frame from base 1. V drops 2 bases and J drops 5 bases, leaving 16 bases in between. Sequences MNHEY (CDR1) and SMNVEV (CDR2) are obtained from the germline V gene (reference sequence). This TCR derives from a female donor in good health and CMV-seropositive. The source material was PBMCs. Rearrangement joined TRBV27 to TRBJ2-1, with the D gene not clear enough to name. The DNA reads TGTGCCAGCAGTTTAGTCTCTCCAACGCGAGACAATGAGCAGTTCTTC. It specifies CASSLVSPTRDNEQFF.